The 27 T cell receptor beta chains below all came from one sample that was sequenced in a study of cytomegalovirus exposure and HLA in healthy donors. 13 Jbeta primers and 60 Vbeta primers were used for the PCR. Only in-frame clones appear in the TCRdb table, and some are missing; sequencing was by immunoSEQ multiplex PCR. The sample yields 150,000 to 200,000 clones, roughly 83% seen once. Sequenced sample: PBMCs. The receptors shown here come from a woman under 30 in good health and CMV-seronegative.

The gene calls are TRBV5-1 and TRBJ2-3, with a weak D call TRBD1 (6 bases). Trimming left V 1 base short and J 4 bases short, with 13 bases between. This CDR3 is 15 amino acids long. CDR1 and CDR2 from the germline V gene are SGHRS and YFSETQ. CDR3 sequence: CASSLTGQNADTQYF. DNA for the CDR3: TGCGCCAGCAGCTTGACAGGGCAAAACGCAGATACGCAGTATTTT.

The chain recombines TRBV19 with TRBJ2-5, with TRBD1 as a possible D gene (5 bases). This CDR3 contains 16 residues. Trimming stripped 0 bases from V and 1 base from J, with 12 bases between. CDR1 and CDR2 from the germline V gene are LNHDA and SQIVND (reference sequence). CDR3 region: CASSIDFGRGQETQYF. For the CDR3, the DNA is TGTGCCAGTAGTATAGATTTTGGAAGGGGCCAAGAGACCCAGTACTTC.

The CDR3 protein is CASTYTENTEAFF. In DNA form, the CDR3 reads TGTGCCAGCACCTATACAGAGAACACTGAAGCTTTCTTT. This chain connects TRBV6-1 to TRBJ1-1; D gene uncertain. CDR1 is MNHNS and CDR2 is SASEGT in the germline V gene. V was clipped by 7 bases and J by 1 base, with 10 bases between them. The CDR3 runs to 13 residues.

This chain uses TRBV5-6 with TRBJ2-3; 7 positions match TRBD1. Germline CDR1 reads SGHDT; CDR2 reads YYEEEE. The V gene end was trimmed by 1 base and the J gene end by 3 bases; junction bases not matched to a gene: 11. This CDR3 contains 17 residues. CDR3 amino acids: CASSLSPRGLGTDTQYF. In nucleotides, the CDR3 is TGTGCCAGCAGCTTGTCTCCCAGGGGGTTGGGGACAGATACGCAGTATTTT.

V usage is TRBV9 and J usage is TRBJ2-1; 8 positions agree with TRBD1. In germline, CDR1 is SGDLS, CDR2 YYNGEE. The CDR3 totals 15 residues. The J segment lost 6 bases and the V segment lost 0 bases, leaving 5 bases of the junction unmatched. CDR3 DNA sequence: TGTGCCAGCAGCGTAGTCTACAGGGGGGCCAATGAGCAGTTCTTC. It translates to CASSVVYRGANEQFF.

This clone was recorded only once. The rearrangement links TRBV6-4 to TRBJ2-1; 10 bases agree with TRBD2. Germline values: CDR1 MRHNA, CDR2 SNTAGT. The CDR3 runs 16 residues. The ends lost 2 bases at V and 7 bases at J; junction bases unmatched: 8. CDR3 coding DNA: TGTGCCAGCAGTGACAGGGGACTAGCGAATGGTAATGAGCAGTTCTTC. Amino acid sequence: CASSDRGLANGNEQFF.

This clone showed up just once. This sequence joins TRBV2 and TRBJ1-5; 10 nucleotides align to TRBD1. This CDR3 region has 15 residues. In germline, CDR1 is SNHLY, CDR2 FYNNEI. V trimming: 6 bases; J trimming: 3 bases; junction bases outside the gene matches: 5. This CDR3 reads CASRGQGTANQPQHF. The CDR3 coding sequence is TGTGCCAGCAGGGGACAGGGGACGGCCAATCAGCCCCAGCATTTT.

This chain uses TRBV10-3 with TRBJ2-3, with 13 bases aligning to TRBD2. CDR1 and CDR2 (germline): ENHRY, SYGVKD. The CDR3 contains 15 residues. V shed 2 bases and J 4 bases; nucleotides not matched to a gene: 0. The CDR3 region is CAISEGLAGADTQYF. The DNA of the CDR3 is TGTGCCATCAGTGAGGGACTAGCGGGGGCAGATACGCAGTATTTT.

This clone was detected once. This rearrangement joins TRBV6-1 to TRBJ1-2, with TRBD1 matching 12 bases. Germline V gene sequence: CDR1 MNHNS, CDR2 SASEGT. V gave up 6 bases and J gave up 7 bases; unmatched junction bases: 3. The CDR3 is made up of 13 amino acids. The CDR3 reads CASRGQGAVGYTF. The CDR3 DNA follows: TGTGCCAGCAGGGGACAGGGGGCGGTTGGCTACACCTTC.

The V and J genes are TRBV4-2 and TRBJ1-4; TRBD1 aligns across 9 bases. This CDR3 contains 15 residues. The V gene's germline CDR1 is LGHNA and CDR2 YNFKEQ. V lost 4 bases, J lost 9 bases, and 9 bases stayed unmatched. In nucleotides, the CDR3 is TGTGCCAGCAGCCCCGAGGCGGGACAGGGTCAAAAACTGTTTTTT. Translated: CASSPEAGQGQKLFF.

CDR3 region: CASSLFKDRGHPLSGANVLTF. CDR3 bases: TGCGCCAGCAGCTTGTTTAAGGACAGGGGGCATCCGCTTTCGGGGGCCAACGTCCTGACTTTC. The V and J genes are TRBV5-1 and TRBJ2-6; 11 nucleotides match TRBD1. Germline V gene lookup returns CDR1 SGHRS and CDR2 YFSETQ. V lost 1 base and J lost 4; bases outside the gene matches: 16. The CDR3 is 21 amino acids.

The chain joins TRBV27 to TRBJ1-4; a possible D gene is TRBD1 (6 bases). The CDR3 contains 17 residues. Germline CDR1 MNHEY, CDR2 SMNVEV (reference sequence). Trimming pared 6 bases from V and 0 bases from J, leaving 17 bases between. The CDR3 nucleotides are TGTGCCAGCAGCCCCAGGACAGAGCTTTCAACTAATGAAAAACTGTTTTTT. Residues: CASSPRTELSTNEKLFF.

This clone was picked up one time. V gene TRBV6-1 combines with J gene TRBJ2-3, with 10 bases that match TRBD2. The CDR3 totals 15 residues. Germline CDR1 reads MNHNS; CDR2 reads SASEGT. V gave up 2 bases and J gave up 4 bases; unmatched junction bases: 3. Here the CDR3 reads CASSESSGGADTQYF. The DNA of the CDR3 is TGTGCCAGCAGTGAATCTAGCGGGGGTGCAGATACGCAGTATTTT.

The CDR3 spells CASSTRTARFYTGELFF. The CDR3 DNA reads as TGTGCCAGCAGCACTCGGACAGCTCGGTTTTACACCGGGGAGCTGTTTTTT. This chain joins TRBV11-1 and TRBJ2-2; weak D call: TRBD1 (6 bases). V was pared by 5 bases and J by 3 bases, with 19 bases between. Germline V lookup: CDR1 SGHAT, CDR2 FQDESV (reference sequence). There are 17 residues in the CDR3.

V usage is TRBV7-9 and J usage is TRBJ1-1; D is possibly TRBD1 (5 bases). Per the germline V gene, CDR1 is SEHNR and CDR2 is FQNEAQ (reference sequence). The V gene lost 6 bases and the J gene lost 1 base, with 9 bases spanning the gap. The CDR3 is made up of 13 amino acids. DNA of the CDR3: TGTGCCAGCAGTCCAGGGCGGAACACTGAAGCTTTCTTT. This sequence encodes CASSPGRNTEAFF.

This clone was seen a single time. The gene calls are TRBV11-2 and TRBJ1-3; a possible D gene is TRBD1 (6 bases). The CDR3 loop spans 17 amino acids. Germline values: CDR1 SGHAT, CDR2 FQNNGV. The V end was cut by 3 bases, the J end by 0 bases, with 15 bases between. In DNA form, the CDR3 reads TGTGCCAGCAGCTTGGAGACAGGATTAAGCTCTGGAAACACCATATATTTT. This encodes CASSLETGLSSGNTIYF.

This rearrangement joins TRBV19 to TRBJ2-5, with D tentatively TRBD2 (6 bases). CDR3 length equals 15 residues. Germline V lookup: CDR1 LNHDA, CDR2 SQIVND (reference sequence). Trimming stripped 5 bases from V and 12 bases from J, with 25 bases between. The DNA of the CDR3 is TGTGCCAGTAGTGGGGGGTGGTCGGGGACCCCGACAAAGTACTTC. As protein: CASSGGWSGTPTKYF.

This chain links TRBV5-1 with TRBJ2-7, with D tentatively TRBD1 (5 bases). CDR3 length: 16 amino acids. The germline gives CDR1 SGHRS, CDR2 YFSETQ. The V gene lost 4 bases and the J gene lost 6 bases, with 23 bases spanning the gap. In DNA, the CDR3 is TGCGCCAGCAGCCTAGATACAGGAAGGCGTATTCTCGAGCAGTACTTC. Its protein is CASSLDTGRRILEQYF.

The CDR3 protein is CASSFGISGNTIYF. The CDR3 DNA is TGTGCCAGCAGCTTCGGGATCTCTGGAAACACCATATATTTT. The rearrangement links TRBV7-2 to TRBJ1-3; D remains ambiguous. The CDR3 covers 14 residues. V lost 3 bases and J 0 bases, leaving 6 bases between the germline ends. Germline loops: CDR1 SGHTA, CDR2 FQGNSA.

The chain links TRBV2 to TRBJ1-1, with D possibly being TRBD1 (5 bases). V was pared by 3 bases and J by 4 bases, with 9 bases between. The V gene's germline CDR1 is SNHLY and CDR2 FYNNEI. The CDR3 runs to 13 residues. The CDR3 protein is CASSEGGSTEAFF. The CDR3 nucleotides read TGTGCCAGCAGTGAGGGGGGGTCCACTGAAGCTTTCTTT. Supplemented by reference TRBV2 and TRBJ1-1, the full variable domain reads EPEVTQTPSHQVTQMGQEVILRCVPISNHLYFYWYRQILGQKVEFLVSFYNNEISEKSEIFDDQFSVERPDGSNFTLKIRSTKLEDSAMYFCASSEGGSTEAFFGQGTRLTVV.

The J gene is TRBJ1-1, the V gene TRBV11-3, with D possibly TRBD1 on 5 matching bases. Trimming took off 5 bases at V and 4 bases at J, with 14 bases between the two ends. Germline loops: CDR1 SGHNT, CDR2 YENEEA. The CDR3 extends over 14 amino acids. The CDR3 DNA follows: TGTGCCAGCAGCCCCCGCGGGGGGGTCACTGAAGCTTTCTTT. Its protein is CASSPRGGVTEAFF.

The CDR3 coding sequence is TGCGCCAGCAGCCAAGATAACAGGGGCCCCACTGAAGCTTTCTTT. Translation: CASSQDNRGPTEAFF. This chain uses TRBV4-1 with TRBJ1-1; 7 bases are shared with TRBD1. CDR1 is MGHRA and CDR2 is YSYEKL in the germline V gene. The CDR3 extends over 15 amino acids. V shed 0 bases and J 4 bases; nucleotides not matched to a gene: 5.

V and J are TRBV19 and TRBJ1-1, with TRBD1 as a possible D gene (5 bases). Germline-derived CDR1 and CDR2 are LNHDA and SQIVND (reference sequence). The V gene lost 6 bases and the J gene lost 1 base, with 9 bases spanning the gap. The length of the CDR3 is 13 residues. The CDR3 nucleotides are TGTGCCAGTAGAGACGGGGGGAACACTGAAGCTTTCTTT. Protein product: CASRDGGNTEAFF.

This chain joins TRBV6-1 and TRBJ1-1, with 7 bases that match TRBD1. The germline gives CDR1 MNHNS, CDR2 SASEGT. The CDR3 loop spans 14 amino acids. Unmatched junction bases numbered 7, after V lost 7 bases and J lost 2 bases. The CDR3 DNA follows: TGTGCCAGCAACGCCGGGACAGCTAACACTGAAGCTTTCTTT. It is translated as CASNAGTANTEAFF.

The CDR3 sequence: CASSLRDRGSAAYGYTF. For the CDR3, the DNA is TGTGCCAGCAGCTTGAGGGACAGGGGCAGTGCCGCCTATGGCTACACCTTC. The chain couples TRBV5-5 to TRBJ1-2; 10 bases are a match to TRBD1. V trimming: 1 base; J trimming: 4 bases; junction bases outside the gene matches: 10. Germline loops: CDR1 SGHKS, CDR2 YYEKEE (reference sequence). The CDR3 is 17 amino acids. Complete variable domain (other parts from reference TRBV5-5 and TRBJ1-2): DAGVTQSPTHLIKTRGQQVTLRCSPISGHKSVSWYQQVLGQGPQFIFQYYEKEERGRGNFPDRFSARQFPNYSSELNVNALLLGDSALYLCASSLRDRGSAAYGYTFGSGTRLTVV.

The rearrangement joins TRBV9 to TRBJ2-2; D possibly corresponds to TRBD2 (6 bases). V lost 4 bases, J lost 0 bases, and 10 bases lay in between. Per germline, CDR1 SGDLS and CDR2 YYNGEE. The CDR3 is 15 amino acids. The CDR3 region is CASSPWTTNTGELFF. CDR3 bases: TGTGCCAGCAGCCCGTGGACTACGAACACCGGGGAGCTGTTTTTT.

J is TRBJ1-6 and V is TRBV11-2; 7 nucleotides line up with TRBD1. Germline assignment: CDR1 SGHAT and CDR2 FQNNGV. Losses at the gene ends were 2 bases for V and 7 bases for J; bases not matched to a gene: 8. CDR3 length: 16 residues. The CDR3 loop is CASSLSPNRGNSPLHF. The CDR3 DNA follows: TGTGCCAGCAGCTTAAGCCCCAACAGGGGCAATTCACCCCTCCACTTT.